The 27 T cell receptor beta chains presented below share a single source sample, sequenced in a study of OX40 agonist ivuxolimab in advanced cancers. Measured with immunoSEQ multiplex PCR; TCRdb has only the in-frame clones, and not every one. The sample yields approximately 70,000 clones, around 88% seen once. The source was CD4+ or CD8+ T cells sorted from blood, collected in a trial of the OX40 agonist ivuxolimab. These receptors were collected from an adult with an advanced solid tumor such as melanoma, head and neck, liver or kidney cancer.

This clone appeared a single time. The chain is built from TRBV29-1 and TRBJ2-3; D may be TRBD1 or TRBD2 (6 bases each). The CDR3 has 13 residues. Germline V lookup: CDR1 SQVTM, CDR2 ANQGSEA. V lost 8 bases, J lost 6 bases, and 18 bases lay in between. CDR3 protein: CSTHVGGKDTQYF. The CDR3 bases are TGCAGCACTCACGTCGGGGGCAAGGATACGCAGTATTTT.

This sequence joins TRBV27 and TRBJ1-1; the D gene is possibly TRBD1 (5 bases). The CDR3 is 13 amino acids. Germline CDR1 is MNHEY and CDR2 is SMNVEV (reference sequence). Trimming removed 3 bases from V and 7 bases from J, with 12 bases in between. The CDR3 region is CASSLDRDGEAFF. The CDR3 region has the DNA TGTGCCAGCAGTTTGGATCGGGACGGTGAAGCTTTCTTT.

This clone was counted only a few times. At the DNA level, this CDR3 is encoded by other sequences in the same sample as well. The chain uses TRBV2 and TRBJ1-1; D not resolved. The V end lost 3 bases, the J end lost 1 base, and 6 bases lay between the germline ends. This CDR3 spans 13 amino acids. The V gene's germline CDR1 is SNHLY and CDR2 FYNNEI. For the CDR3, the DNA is TGTGCCAGCAGTGACCTCAGGAACACTGAAGCTTTCTTT. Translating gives CASSDLRNTEAFF.

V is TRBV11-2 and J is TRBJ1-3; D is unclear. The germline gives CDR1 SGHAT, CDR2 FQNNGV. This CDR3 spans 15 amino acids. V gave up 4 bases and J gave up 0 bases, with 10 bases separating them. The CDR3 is CASSSAGSSGNTIYF. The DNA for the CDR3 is TGTGCCAGCAGCTCAGCAGGTTCCTCTGGAAACACCATATATTTT.

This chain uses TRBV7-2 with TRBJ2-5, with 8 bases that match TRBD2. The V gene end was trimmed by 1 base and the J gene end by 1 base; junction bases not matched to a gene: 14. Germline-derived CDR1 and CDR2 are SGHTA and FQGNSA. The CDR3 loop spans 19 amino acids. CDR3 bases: TGTGCCAGCAGCTTAGTGCGGCCGGGGGGGCCGAACGGCCAAGAGACCCAGTACTTC. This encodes CASSLVRPGGPNGQETQYF.

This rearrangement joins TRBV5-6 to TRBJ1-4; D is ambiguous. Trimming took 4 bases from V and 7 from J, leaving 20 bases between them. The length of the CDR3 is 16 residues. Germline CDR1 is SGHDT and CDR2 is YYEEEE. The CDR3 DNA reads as TGTGCCAGCAGCCAAACGCTGATGGGTTTACGTGAAAAACTGTTTTTT. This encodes CASSQTLMGLREKLFF.

CDR3 amino acids: CSVERHRRNYGYTF. CDR3 sequence (DNA): TGCAGCGTTGAAAGACATCGGCGGAACTATGGCTACACCTTC. The V call is TRBV29-1, the J call TRBJ1-2; no firm D call. Germline CDR1 is SQVTM and CDR2 is ANQGSEA. V lost 2 bases and J 2 bases, leaving 12 bases between the germline ends. CDR3 length equals 14 residues.

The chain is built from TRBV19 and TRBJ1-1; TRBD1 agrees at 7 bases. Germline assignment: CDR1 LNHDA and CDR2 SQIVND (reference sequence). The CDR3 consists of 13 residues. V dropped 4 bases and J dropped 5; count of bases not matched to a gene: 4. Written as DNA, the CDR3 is TGTGCCAGTAGTACCCAACAGGGGACTGAAGCTTTCTTT. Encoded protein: CASSTQQGTEAFF.

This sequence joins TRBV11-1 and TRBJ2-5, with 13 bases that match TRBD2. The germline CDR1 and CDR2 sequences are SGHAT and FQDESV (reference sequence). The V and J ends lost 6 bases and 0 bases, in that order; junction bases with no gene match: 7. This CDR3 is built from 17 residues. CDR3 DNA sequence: TGTGCCAGCAGTCCTGGACTAGCGGGGGTGAACCAAGAGACCCAGTACTTC. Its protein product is CASSPGLAGVNQETQYF. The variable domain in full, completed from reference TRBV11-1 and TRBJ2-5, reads EAEVAQSPRYKITEKSQAVAFWCDPISGHATLYWYRQILGQGPELLVQFQDESVVDDSQLPKDRFSAERLKGVDSTLKIQPAELGDSAMYLCASSPGLAGVNQETQYFGPGTRLLVL.

CDR3 nucleotide sequence: TGTGCCAGTAGTACTCAGGGGTACACTGAAGCTTTCTTT. Its protein is CASSTQGYTEAFF. The rearrangement uses TRBV19 and TRBJ1-1, with D possibly being TRBD1 (6 bases). There are 13 residues in the CDR3. Trimming removed 4 bases from V and 3 bases from J, with 9 bases in between. Per germline, CDR1 LNHDA and CDR2 SQIVND (reference sequence).

DNA of the CDR3: TGTGCCAGCAGCTTAGACAGGGGGATCTACGAGCAGTACTTC. This sequence encodes CASSLDRGIYEQYF. The chain joins TRBV7-2 to TRBJ2-7, with 8 positions matching TRBD1. The junction had 2 bases not matched to a gene; V was cut back by 1 base and J by 3 bases. CDR1 is SGHTA and CDR2 is FQGNSA in the germline V gene. This CDR3 spans 14 amino acids.

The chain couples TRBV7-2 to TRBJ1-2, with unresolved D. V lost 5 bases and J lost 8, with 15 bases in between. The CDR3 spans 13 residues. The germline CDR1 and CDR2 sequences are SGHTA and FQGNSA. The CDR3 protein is CASSLGAREGYTF. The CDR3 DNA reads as TGTGCCAGCAGCCTCGGAGCAAGAGAAGGCTACACCTTC.

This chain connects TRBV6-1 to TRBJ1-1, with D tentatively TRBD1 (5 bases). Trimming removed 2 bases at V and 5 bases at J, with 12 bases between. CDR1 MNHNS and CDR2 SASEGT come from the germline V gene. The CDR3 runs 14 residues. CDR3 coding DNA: TGTGCCAGCAGTGAACCAGGGCTTGTGACTGAAGCTTTCTTT. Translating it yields CASSEPGLVTEAFF.

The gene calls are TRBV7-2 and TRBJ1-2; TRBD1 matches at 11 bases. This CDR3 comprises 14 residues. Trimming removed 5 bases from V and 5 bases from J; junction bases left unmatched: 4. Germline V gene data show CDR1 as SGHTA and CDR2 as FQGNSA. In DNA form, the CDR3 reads TGTGCCAGCAGCCCCCGGGACAGGGGGTATGGCTACACCTTC. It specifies CASSPRDRGYGYTF. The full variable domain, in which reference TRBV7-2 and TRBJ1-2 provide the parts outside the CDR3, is GAGVSQSPSNKVTEKGKDVELRCDPISGHTALYWYRQSLGQGLEFLIYFQGNSAPDKSGLPSDRFSAERTGGSVSTLTIQRTQQEDSAVYLCASSPRDRGYGYTFGSGTRLTVV.

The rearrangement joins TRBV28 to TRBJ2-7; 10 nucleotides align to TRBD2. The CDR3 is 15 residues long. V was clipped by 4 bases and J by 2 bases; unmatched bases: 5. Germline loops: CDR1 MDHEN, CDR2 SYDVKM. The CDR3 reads CASSSSGTSAYEQYF. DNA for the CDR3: TGTGCCAGCAGTTCCTCGGGGACTAGCGCCTACGAGCAGTACTTC.

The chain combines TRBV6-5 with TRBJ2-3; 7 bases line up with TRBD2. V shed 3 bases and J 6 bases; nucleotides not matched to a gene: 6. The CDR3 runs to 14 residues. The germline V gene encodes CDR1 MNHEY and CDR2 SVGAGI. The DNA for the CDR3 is TGTGCCAGCAGTTATTTGGCGGGGGAGGATACGCAGTATTTT. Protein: CASSYLAGEDTQYF.

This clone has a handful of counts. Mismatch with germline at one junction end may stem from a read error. The DNA for the CDR3 is TGTGCCAGCAGCTTATCTGGTGGGGTCGTAGCCTTC. Protein sequence: CASSLSGGVVAF. This sequence joins TRBV7-8 and TRBJ1-2; D is ambiguous. Germline CDR1 and CDR2: SGHVS and FQNEAQ. This CDR3 is built from 12 residues.

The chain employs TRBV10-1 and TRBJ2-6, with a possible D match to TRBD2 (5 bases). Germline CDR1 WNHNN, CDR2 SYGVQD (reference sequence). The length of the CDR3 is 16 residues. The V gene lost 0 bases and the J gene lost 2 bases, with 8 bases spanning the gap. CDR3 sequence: CASSESKLAGANVLTF. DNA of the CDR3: TGCGCCAGCAGTGAGTCGAAACTAGCTGGGGCCAACGTCCTGACTTTC.

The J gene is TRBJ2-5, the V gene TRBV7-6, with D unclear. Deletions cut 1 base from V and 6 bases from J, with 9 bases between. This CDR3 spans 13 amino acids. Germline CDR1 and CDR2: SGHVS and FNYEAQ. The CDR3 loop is CASSLGHQKTQYF. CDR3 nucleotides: TGTGCCAGCAGCTTAGGCCACCAGAAGACCCAGTACTTC.

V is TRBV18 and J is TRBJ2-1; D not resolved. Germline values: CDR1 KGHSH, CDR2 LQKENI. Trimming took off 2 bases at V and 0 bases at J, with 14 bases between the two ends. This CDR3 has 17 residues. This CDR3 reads CASSPVVVLSSYNEQFF. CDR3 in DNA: TGTGCCAGCTCACCAGTGGTCGTCTTAAGCTCCTACAATGAGCAGTTCTTC.

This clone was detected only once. CDR3 sequence (DNA): TGTGCCAGCAGTCCTATCGGGACAGGGGTCTTCGGAGAGACCCAGTACTTC. Translating it yields CASSPIGTGVFGETQYF. The chain employs TRBV27 and TRBJ2-5, with 10 bases matching TRBD1. After removal of 5 bases from V and 4 bases from J, the junction contained 13 bases not matched to a gene. CDR1 MNHEY and CDR2 SMNVEV come from the germline V gene (reference sequence). This CDR3 contains 17 residues.

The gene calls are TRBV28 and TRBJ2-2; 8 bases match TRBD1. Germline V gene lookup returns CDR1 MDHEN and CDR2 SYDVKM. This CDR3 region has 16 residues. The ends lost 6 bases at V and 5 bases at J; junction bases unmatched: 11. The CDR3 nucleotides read TGTGCCAGCAGCCCGACCGGACAGGGTCGGACCGGGGAGCTGTTTTTT. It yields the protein CASSPTGQGRTGELFF.

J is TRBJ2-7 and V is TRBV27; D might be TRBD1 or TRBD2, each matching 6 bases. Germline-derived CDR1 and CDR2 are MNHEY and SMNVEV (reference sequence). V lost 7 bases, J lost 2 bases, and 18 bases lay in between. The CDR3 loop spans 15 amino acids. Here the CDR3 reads CASKDQGGSTYEQYF. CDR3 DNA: TGTGCCAGCAAGGACCAAGGGGGGAGTACCTACGAGCAGTACTTC.

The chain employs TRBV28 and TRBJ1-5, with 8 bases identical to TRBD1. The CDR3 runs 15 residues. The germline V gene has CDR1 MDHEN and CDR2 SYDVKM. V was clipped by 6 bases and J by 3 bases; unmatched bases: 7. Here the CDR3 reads CASRTMTGDNQPQHF. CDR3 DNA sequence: TGTGCCAGCAGAACAATGACAGGGGACAATCAGCCCCAGCATTTT.

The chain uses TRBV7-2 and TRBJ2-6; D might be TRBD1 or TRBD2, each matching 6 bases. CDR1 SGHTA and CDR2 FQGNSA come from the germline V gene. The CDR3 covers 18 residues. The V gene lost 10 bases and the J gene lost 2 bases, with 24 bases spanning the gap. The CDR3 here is CATVDWGANMAGANVLTF. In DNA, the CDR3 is TGTGCCACCGTCGATTGGGGGGCGAATATGGCTGGGGCCAACGTCCTGACTTTC.

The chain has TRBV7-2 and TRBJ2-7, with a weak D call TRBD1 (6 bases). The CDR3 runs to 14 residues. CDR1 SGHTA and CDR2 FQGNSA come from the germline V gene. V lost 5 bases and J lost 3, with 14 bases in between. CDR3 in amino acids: CASSPDPDSYEQYF. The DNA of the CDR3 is TGTGCCAGCAGCCCAGACCCGGACAGCTACGAGCAGTACTTC.

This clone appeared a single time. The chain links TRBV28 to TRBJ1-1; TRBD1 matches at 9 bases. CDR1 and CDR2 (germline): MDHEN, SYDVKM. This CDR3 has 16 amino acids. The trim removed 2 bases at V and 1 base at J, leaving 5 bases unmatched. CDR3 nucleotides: TGTGCCAGCAGTTTAGGCCGGGGACAGGGGAACACTGAAGCTTTCTTT. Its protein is CASSLGRGQGNTEAFF.